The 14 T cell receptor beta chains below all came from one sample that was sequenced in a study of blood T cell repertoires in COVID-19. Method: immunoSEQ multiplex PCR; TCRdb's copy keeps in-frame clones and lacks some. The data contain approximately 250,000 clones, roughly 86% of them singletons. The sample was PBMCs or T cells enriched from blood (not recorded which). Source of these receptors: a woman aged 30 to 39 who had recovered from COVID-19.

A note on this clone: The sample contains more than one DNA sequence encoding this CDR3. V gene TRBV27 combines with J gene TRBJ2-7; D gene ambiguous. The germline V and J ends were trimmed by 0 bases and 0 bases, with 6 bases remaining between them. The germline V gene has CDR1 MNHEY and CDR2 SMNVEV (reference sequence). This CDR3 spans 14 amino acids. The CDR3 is CASSLSSGSYEQYF. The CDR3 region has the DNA TGTGCCAGCAGTTTATCGTCGGGCTCCTACGAGCAGTACTTC.

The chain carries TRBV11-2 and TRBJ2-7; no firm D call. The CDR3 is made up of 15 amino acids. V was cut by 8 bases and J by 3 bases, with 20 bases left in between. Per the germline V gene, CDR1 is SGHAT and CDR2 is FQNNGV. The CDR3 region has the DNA TGTGCCAGCGGTCCGAGGCAATCAAGAAACTACGAGCAGTACTTC. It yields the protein CASGPRQSRNYEQYF.

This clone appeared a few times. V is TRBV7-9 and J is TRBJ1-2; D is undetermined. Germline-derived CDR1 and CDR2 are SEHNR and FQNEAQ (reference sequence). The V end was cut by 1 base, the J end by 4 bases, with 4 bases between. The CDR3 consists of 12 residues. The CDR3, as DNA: TGTGCCAGCAGCTTAGAGCTCTATGGCTACACCTTC. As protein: CASSLELYGYTF.

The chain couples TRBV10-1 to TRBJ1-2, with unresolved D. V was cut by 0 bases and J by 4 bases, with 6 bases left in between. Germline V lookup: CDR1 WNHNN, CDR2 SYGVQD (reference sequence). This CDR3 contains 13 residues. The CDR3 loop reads CASSESRGYGYTF. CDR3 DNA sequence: TGCGCCAGCAGTGAGTCTCGGGGCTATGGCTACACCTTC.

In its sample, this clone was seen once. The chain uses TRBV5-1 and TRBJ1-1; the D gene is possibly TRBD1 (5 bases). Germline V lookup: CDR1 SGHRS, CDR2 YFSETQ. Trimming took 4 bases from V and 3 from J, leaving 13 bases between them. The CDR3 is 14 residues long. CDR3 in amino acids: CASSQPSGYTEAFF. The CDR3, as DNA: TGCGCCAGCAGCCAGCCATCAGGGTACACTGAAGCTTTCTTT.

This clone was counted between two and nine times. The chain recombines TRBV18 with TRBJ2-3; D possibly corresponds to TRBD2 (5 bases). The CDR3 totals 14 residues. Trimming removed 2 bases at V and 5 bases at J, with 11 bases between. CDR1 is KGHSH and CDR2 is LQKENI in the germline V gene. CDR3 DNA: TGTGCCAGCTCACCAGGGCCAAGCGGAGATACGCAGTATTTT. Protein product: CASSPGPSGDTQYF.

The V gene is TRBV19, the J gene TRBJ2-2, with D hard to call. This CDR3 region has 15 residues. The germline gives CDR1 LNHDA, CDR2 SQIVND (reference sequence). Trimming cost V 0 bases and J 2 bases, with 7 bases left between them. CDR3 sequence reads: CASSIDHSNTGELFF. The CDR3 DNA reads TGTGCCAGTAGTATAGACCATAGCAACACCGGGGAGCTGTTTTTT. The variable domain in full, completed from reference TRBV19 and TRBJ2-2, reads DGGITQSPKYLFRKEGQNVTLSCEQNLNHDAMYWYRQDPGQGLRLIYYSQIVNDFQKGDIAEGYSVSREKKESFPLTVTSAQKNPTAFYLCASSIDHSNTGELFFGEGSRLTVL.

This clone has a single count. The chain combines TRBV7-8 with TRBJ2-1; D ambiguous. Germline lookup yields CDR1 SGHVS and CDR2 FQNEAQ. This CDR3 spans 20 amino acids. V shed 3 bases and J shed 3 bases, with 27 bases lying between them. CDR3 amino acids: CASSFSSQTTWSHNYNEQFF. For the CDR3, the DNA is TGTGCCAGCAGCTTCTCCTCACAAACAACATGGTCCCACAACTACAATGAGCAGTTCTTC.

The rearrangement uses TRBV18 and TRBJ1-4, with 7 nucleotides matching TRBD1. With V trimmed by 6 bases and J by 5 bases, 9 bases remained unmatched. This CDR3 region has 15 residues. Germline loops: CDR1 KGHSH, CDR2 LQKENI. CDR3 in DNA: TGTGCCAGCTCGCGAGCGACAGGGAAGAATGAAAAACTGTTTTTT. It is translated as CASSRATGKNEKLFF.

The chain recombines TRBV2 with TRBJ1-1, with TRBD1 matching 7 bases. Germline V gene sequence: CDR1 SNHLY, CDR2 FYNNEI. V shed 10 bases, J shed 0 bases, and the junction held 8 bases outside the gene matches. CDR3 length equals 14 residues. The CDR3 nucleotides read TGTGCCACCCCTCCGGGACAGATGAACACTGAAGCTTTCTTT. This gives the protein CATPPGQMNTEAFF.

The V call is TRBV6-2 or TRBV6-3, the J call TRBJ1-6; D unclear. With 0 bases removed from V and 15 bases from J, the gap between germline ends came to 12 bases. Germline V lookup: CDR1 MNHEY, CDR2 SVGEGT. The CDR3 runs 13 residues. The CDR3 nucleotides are TGTGCCAGCAGTTACTCGAGGCCTCCGGGCCTCCACTTT. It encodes CASSYSRPPGLHF.

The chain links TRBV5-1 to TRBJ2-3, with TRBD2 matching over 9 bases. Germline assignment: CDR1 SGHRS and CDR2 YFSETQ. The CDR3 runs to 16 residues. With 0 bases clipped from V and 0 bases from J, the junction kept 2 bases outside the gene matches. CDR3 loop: CASSLASGGSTDTQYF. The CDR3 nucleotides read TGCGCCAGCAGCTTGGCCAGCGGGGGGAGCACAGATACGCAGTATTTT.

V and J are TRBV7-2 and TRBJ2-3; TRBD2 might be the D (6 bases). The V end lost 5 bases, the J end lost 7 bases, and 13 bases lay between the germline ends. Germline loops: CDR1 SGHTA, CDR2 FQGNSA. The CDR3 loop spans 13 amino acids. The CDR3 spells CASSLVEGNTQYF. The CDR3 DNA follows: TGTGCCAGCAGCCTAGTGGAGGGGAATACGCAGTATTTT.

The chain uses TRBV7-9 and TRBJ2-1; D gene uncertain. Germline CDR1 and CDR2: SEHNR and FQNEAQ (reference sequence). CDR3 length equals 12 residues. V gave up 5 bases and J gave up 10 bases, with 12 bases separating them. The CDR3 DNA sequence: TGTGCCAGCAGCCTAAACCCGACAGAGCAGTTCTTC. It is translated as CASSLNPTEQFF.